The rows below give T cell receptor beta chains drawn from one sample of a study of control samples from healthy donors and cancer patients. The assay was immunoSEQ multiplex PCR, and TCRdb's table has in-frame clones only and misses some. The data show 150,000 to 200,000 clones, roughly 94% seen once. The sequenced material came from blood. The receptors stem from a woman aged 18-29 years in good health. The CDR3 runs from the conserved cysteine through the conserved F or W. A D gene is named only where the DNA matches it firmly. Size is stated for part of the rows, as once, few or many counts, or as a class when the clone is expanded.

d_gene	v_gene	abundance	j_gene	CDR3aa	CDR3nt
NA	TRBV19	NA	TRBJ1-1	CASSDVADTEAFF	TGTGCCAGTAGTGATGTGGCGGACACTGAAGCTTTCTTT
NA	TRBV2	once	TRBJ1-5	CASGGNQPQHF	TGTGCCAGCGGGGGCAATCAGCCCCAGCATTTT
NA	TRBV7-2	NA	TRBJ1-6	CASSLGEGNF	TGTGCCAGCAGCTTAGGAGAGGGGAACTTT
TRBD2	TRBV25-1	few	TRBJ2-1	CASSESRDYKYNEQFF	TGTGCCAGCAGTGAATCAAGGGACTATAAATACAATGAGCAGTTCTTC
TRBD1	TRBV6-4	NA	TRBJ1-2	CASSRDREGSGYTF	TGTGCCAGCAGCCGGGACAGGGAAGGAAGTGGCTACACCTTC
TRBD2	TRBV3-1/TRBV3-2	NA	TRBJ2-5	CASSQGLAGGETQYF	TGTGCCAGCAGCCAGGGACTAGCGGGGGGGGAGACCCAGTACTTC
NA	TRBV19	NA	TRBJ2-7	CASSADRYYEQYF	TGTGCCAGTAGTGCTGACAGGTACTACGAGCAGTACTTC
TRBD1	TRBV28	few	TRBJ1-5	CATLAGGEGNQPQHF	TGTGCCACCCTTGCAGGGGGCGAGGGCAATCAGCCCCAGCATTTT
NA	TRBV5-1	NA	TRBJ2-3	CASSLIQGSDTQYF	TGCGCCAGCAGCTTAATACAGGGTTCAGATACGCAGTATTTT
TRBD2	TRBV6-5	NA	TRBJ2-1	CASSSGSRYNEQFF	TGTGCCAGCAGTAGCGGGAGCAGGTACAATGAGCAGTTCTTC
NA	TRBV7-8	NA	TRBJ1-1	CASSLGRNTEAFF	TGTGCCAGCAGCTTGGGCAGAAACACTGAAGCTTTCTTT
NA	TRBV6-1	NA	TRBJ1-2	CASSEATYGYTF	TGTGCCAGCAGTGAAGCGACCTATGGCTACACCTTC
NA	TRBV6-4	NA	TRBJ2-6	CASSDGAGANVLTF	TGTGCCAGCAGTGATGGGGCTGGGGCCAACGTCCTGACTTTC
NA	TRBV19	NA	TRBJ1-5	CASSTPGSDNQPQHF	TGTGCCAGTAGTACGCCGGGATCTGACAATCAGCCCCAGCATTTT
NA	TRBV19	NA	TRBJ1-2	CASSSHRVGADYGYTF	TGTGCCAGTAGTAGCCACAGGGTGGGTGCGGACTATGGCTACACCTTC
NA	TRBV5-8	few	TRBJ1-5	CASSLVAGVQPQHF	TGTGCCAGCAGCTTGGTTGCAGGGGTCCAGCCCCAGCATTTT
NA	TRBV7-2	NA	TRBJ1-2	CASSPGVGNYGYTF	TGTGCCAGCAGCCCCGGCGTTGGAAACTATGGCTACACCTTC
NA	TRBV5-4	few	TRBJ1-1	CASSPWLRSDTEAFF	TGTGCCAGCAGCCCCTGGCTTCGCTCGGACACTGAAGCTTTCTTT
NA	TRBV6-2/TRBV6-3	once	TRBJ1-2	CASSYAGRNYGYTF	TGTGCCAGCAGTTACGCTGGAAGGAACTATGGCTACACCTTC
NA	TRBV7-6	NA	TRBJ1-5	CASSLRGNQPQHF	TGTGCCAGCAGCTTGAGGGGTAACCAGCCCCAGCATTTT
NA	TRBV28	NA	TRBJ1-2	CASSSRVGYGYTF	TGTGCCAGCAGTTCCAGGGTAGGCTATGGCTACACCTTC
NA	TRBV15	NA	TRBJ1-1	CATSRKHLNTEAFF	TGTGCCACCAGTCGGAAACATTTGAACACTGAAGCTTTCTTT
NA	TRBV3-1/TRBV3-2	NA	TRBJ2-5	CASSPGGETQYF	TGTGCCAGCAGCCCAGGGGGGGAGACCCAGTACTTC
TRBD2	TRBV7-2	NA	TRBJ2-3	CASSHNRGGVDTQYF	TGTGCCAGCAGTCACAATCGGGGGGGCGTAGATACGCAGTATTTT
NA	TRBV4-2	once	TRBJ1-5	CASSQDLLTVDNSNQPQHF	TGTGCCAGCAGCCAAGATCTACTGACAGTAGATAATAGCAATCAGCCCCAGCATTTT
NA	TRBV28	NA	TRBJ1-2	CASSPLLSPIDGYTF	TGTGCCAGCAGCCCCCTTTTGAGCCCTATAGATGGCTACACCTTC
NA	TRBV18	NA	TRBJ2-1	CASSPNPDNEQFF	TGTGCCAGCTCTCCTAACCCTGACAATGAGCAGTTCTTC
TRBD2	TRBV19	NA	TRBJ2-3	CASSRRTSGGARDTQYF	TGTGCCAGTAGTAGGAGGACTAGCGGGGGGGCTAGAGATACGCAGTATTTT
NA	TRBV5-1	NA	TRBJ1-2	CASSPSNLEGYTF	TGCGCCAGCAGCCCAAGCAACCTGGAGGGCTACACCTTC
NA	TRBV5-1	NA	TRBJ2-2	CASSFSSLRTSTGELFF	TGCGCCAGCAGCTTTTCCTCCCTACGAACGTCTACCGGGGAGCTGTTTTTT
NA	TRBV6-5	NA	TRBJ2-6	CASSYRGDSGANVLTF	TGTGCCAGCAGTTACAGGGGGGACTCTGGGGCCAACGTCCTGACTTTC
NA	TRBV6-1	NA	TRBJ2-3	CASSEAEGGGFTDTQYF	TGTGCCAGCAGTGAAGCGGAAGGAGGGGGATTCACAGATACGCAGTATTTT
NA	TRBV5-1	NA	TRBJ1-1	CASSLDEVTEAFF	TGCGCCAGCAGCTTGGACGAGGTCACTGAAGCTTTCTTT